The 15 T cell receptor beta chains below were found in one sample sequenced in a study of blood T cell repertoires in COVID-19. Using immunoSEQ multiplex PCR, the repertoire was profiled, and TCRdb retains in-frame clones only, with some absent. The data hold about 76,000 clones, with approximately 90% observed a single time. Specimen: peripheral blood. All receptors come from a man aged 30-40 years with acute or convalescent COVID-19.

V gene TRBV5-1 combines with J gene TRBJ2-7, with 14 bases that match TRBD2. This CDR3 region has 17 residues. The germline V gene has CDR1 SGHRS and CDR2 YFSETQ. J lost 2 bases, V lost 5 bases, and 9 bases had no gene match. The CDR3 region is CASRRGQGLAGAYEQYF. CDR3 sequence (DNA): TGCGCCAGCAGGAGGGGACAGGGACTAGCGGGAGCCTACGAGCAGTACTTC.

The chain combines TRBV7-3 with TRBJ1-1; D unresolved. V shed 5 bases and J shed 1 base, with 14 bases lying between them. This CDR3 has 15 amino acids. Germline-derived CDR1 and CDR2 are SGHTA and FQGTGA. The CDR3 is CASSAATGRNTEAFF. The CDR3 nucleotides read TGTGCCAGCAGCGCTGCGACGGGGAGGAACACTGAAGCTTTCTTT.

The J gene is TRBJ1-4, the V gene TRBV19; TRBD1 matches at 8 bases. The CDR3 consists of 13 residues. CDR1 is LNHDA, CDR2 SQIVND, per germline (reference sequence). V lost 8 bases and J lost 8; bases outside the gene matches: 7. CDR3 region: CASGDRSTEKLFF. The CDR3 nucleotides are TGTGCCAGTGGGGACAGGTCAACGGAAAAACTGTTTTTT. Supplemented by reference TRBV19 and TRBJ1-4, the full variable domain reads DGGITQSPKYLFRKEGQNVTLSCEQNLNHDAMYWYRQDPGQGLRLIYYSQIVNDFQKGDIAEGYSVSREKKESFPLTVTSAQKNPTAFYLCASGDRSTEKLFFGSGTQLSVL.

The chain is built from TRBV6-1 and TRBJ2-7; 8 bases align to TRBD1. The germline V gene encodes CDR1 MNHNS and CDR2 SASEGT. Unmatched junction bases numbered 11, after V lost 1 base and J lost 12 bases. This CDR3 region has 14 residues. The chain's CDR3 is CASSEGLDRARWYF. The CDR3 DNA follows: TGTGCCAGCAGTGAAGGGCTGGACAGGGCTCGGTGGTACTTC.

The sample holds one count of this clone. The chain employs TRBV10-2 and TRBJ1-1, with a weak D call TRBD1 (6 bases). V was clipped by 5 bases and J by 1 base, with 14 bases between them. CDR1 and CDR2 from the germline V gene are WSHSY and SAAADI. The length of the CDR3 is 15 residues. The CDR3 loop is CASSSTGTQNTEAFF. Here the CDR3 DNA reads TGCGCCAGCAGTTCCACCGGGACACAGAACACTGAAGCTTTCTTT.

The V and J genes are TRBV2 and TRBJ1-5, with D perhaps TRBD1 (6 bases). The germline V and J ends were trimmed by 6 bases and 6 bases, with 18 bases remaining between them. Germline loops: CDR1 SNHLY, CDR2 FYNNEI. The CDR3 contains 15 residues. The CDR3 loop reads CASRSGTTSGQPQHF. The CDR3 DNA reads as TGTGCCAGCAGATCCGGGACAACAAGCGGTCAGCCCCAGCATTTT. Filled out from reference TRBV2 and TRBJ1-5, the complete variable domain reads EPEVTQTPSHQVTQMGQEVILRCVPISNHLYFYWYRQILGQKVEFLVSFYNNEISEKSEIFDDQFSVERPDGSNFTLKIRSTKLEDSAMYFCASRSGTTSGQPQHFGDGTRLSIL.

This rearrangement joins TRBV2 to TRBJ2-1, with D possibly matching TRBD2 (5 bases). Germline CDR1 reads SNHLY; CDR2 reads FYNNEI. The CDR3 sequence is 13 residues long. V lost 6 bases and J 7 bases, leaving 13 bases between the germline ends. This CDR3 reads CASRYGVSNEQFF. CDR3 bases: TGTGCCAGCAGGTACGGGGTATCGAATGAGCAGTTCTTC.

V gene TRBV4-2 combines with J gene TRBJ2-3, with D possibly being TRBD2 (5 bases). Germline CDR1 reads LGHNA; CDR2 reads YNFKEQ. V lost 4 bases, J lost 5 bases, and 10 bases lay in between. This CDR3 region has 13 residues. CDR3 loop: CASSPGGVDTQYF. The CDR3 DNA reads TGTGCCAGCAGCCCAGGAGGAGTAGATACGCAGTATTTT.

CDR3 sequence reads: CASSLAPQGSSLGGYTF. In DNA, the CDR3 is TGTGCCAGCAGCTTGGCCCCCCAGGGCTCCTCTCTTGGAGGCTACACCTTC. The J gene is TRBJ1-2, the V gene TRBV5-6; tentatively, D is TRBD1 (5 bases). The germline V gene has CDR1 SGHDT and CDR2 YYEEEE. The V gene lost 0 bases and the J gene lost 8 bases, with 23 bases spanning the gap. The CDR3 sequence is 17 residues long. The full variable domain, completed using reference TRBV5-6 and TRBJ1-2, is DAGVTQSPTHLIKTRGQQVTLRCSPKSGHDTVSWYQQALGQGPQFIFQYYEEEERQRGNFPDRFSGHQFPNYSSELNVNALLLGDSALYLCASSLAPQGSSLGGYTFGSGTRLTVV.

The chain employs TRBV28 and TRBJ1-2; 7 bases line up with TRBD1. The CDR3 has 14 residues. V shed 6 bases and J 3 bases; nucleotides not matched to a gene: 7. Germline CDR1 reads MDHEN; CDR2 reads SYDVKM. The CDR3 nucleotides are TGTGCCAGCAGAAACAGGGGAACCGACTATGGCTACACCTTC. This translates into CASRNRGTDYGYTF.

The V gene is TRBV14, the J gene TRBJ2-2; TRBD2 agrees at 8 bases. The J segment lost 1 base and the V segment lost 4 bases, leaving 11 bases of the junction unmatched. Germline CDR1 SGHDN, CDR2 FVKESK. The CDR3 has 18 residues. CDR3 coding DNA: TGTGCCAGCAGCCGTGCAATCCTTAGCGGGATGAACACCGGGGAGCTGTTTTTT. Residues: CASSRAILSGMNTGELFF.

This clone came up a few times. The J gene is TRBJ2-7, the V gene TRBV13; 7 positions match TRBD1. The CDR3 is made up of 12 amino acids. Germline V gene data show CDR1 as PRHDT and CDR2 as FYEKMQ (reference sequence). With 4 bases clipped from V and 9 bases from J, the junction kept 6 bases outside the gene matches. The CDR3 sequence is CASSSDRVGQYF. The CDR3 nucleotides read TGTGCCAGCAGCTCCGACAGGGTAGGGCAGTACTTC.

This rearrangement joins TRBV19 to TRBJ2-5; 7 bases are a match to TRBD2. The CDR3 contains 14 residues. Germline-derived CDR1 and CDR2 are LNHDA and SQIVND (reference sequence). J lost 2 bases, V lost 9 bases, and 9 bases had no gene match. CDR3 coding DNA: TGTGCCAGCAGGACTAGAGGTGGGCAAGAGACCCAGTACTTC. Encoded protein: CASRTRGGQETQYF.

This sequence joins TRBV5-1 and TRBJ2-6; D is unresolved. The ends were cut back, 4 bases at V and 1 base at J, with 3 bases in the middle. Per germline, CDR1 SGHRS and CDR2 YFSETQ. The CDR3 covers 13 residues. In DNA form, the CDR3 reads TGCGCCAGCAGCCCGTCTGGGGCCAACGTCCTGACTTTC. Encoded protein: CASSPSGANVLTF.

The genes are TRBV9 and TRBJ2-2; 11 bases are a match to TRBD2. Germline values: CDR1 SGDLS, CDR2 YYNGEE. V trimming: 4 bases; J trimming: 4 bases; junction bases outside the gene matches: 9. The length of the CDR3 is 17 residues. The CDR3 bases are TGTGCCAGCAGCCCCGGTAGCGGGAGGGAAGGCACCGGGGAGCTGTTTTTT. This encodes CASSPGSGREGTGELFF.